These T cell receptor beta chains were read from a single sample in a study of identical twins. TCRdb called the 5' RACE reads again in MiXCR, with one record for every CDR3 protein. The table has about 660,000 distinct CDR3 sequences, roughly 8% seen once; the top ten hold 0.98%. The same specimen was also included in a second study, on yellow fever vaccine responses in identical twins.

The source material was PBMCs. All receptors come from a woman aged 18-35 years in good health. Both conserved end residues are part of each CDR3.

v_call: TRBV29-1; j_call: TRBJ2-5; cdr3_aa: CSVEDQTQYF
v_call: TRBV30; j_call: TRBJ2-3; cdr3_aa: CAWSALGTSGGSDTQYF
v_call: TRBV5-1; j_call: TRBJ2-1; cdr3_aa: CASSFGLAGESSYNEQFF
v_call: TRBV9; j_call: TRBJ2-7; cdr3_aa: CASSVVPGSERDEQYF
v_call: TRBV6-2/TRBV6-3; j_call: TRBJ2-2; cdr3_aa: CASRPGTGDTGELFF
v_call: TRBV7-8; j_call: TRBJ2-5; cdr3_aa: CASSSLTGGQETQYF
v_call: TRBV27; j_call: TRBJ2-5; cdr3_aa: CTSSLRAGGETQYF
v_call: TRBV6-4; j_call: TRBJ2-2; cdr3_aa: CASSGGQDTGELFF
v_call: TRBV27; j_call: TRBJ2-7; cdr3_aa: CASSLYSTYEQYF
v_call: TRBV7-8; j_call: TRBJ2-6; cdr3_aa: CASSLGVRGRSGANVLTF
v_call: TRBV3-1; j_call: TRBJ1-2; cdr3_aa: CASSQEYRGLGGYTF
v_call: TRBV11-2; j_call: TRBJ2-5; cdr3_aa: CASSLGTVKETQYF
v_call: TRBV14; j_call: TRBJ2-2; cdr3_aa: CASSQATGAGELFF
v_call: TRBV6-2/TRBV6-3; j_call: TRBJ2-2; cdr3_aa: CASSYSSLAGGLRNTGELFF
v_call: TRBV5-1; j_call: TRBJ1-1; cdr3_aa: CASSLGVTGGTEAFF
v_call: TRBV7-8; j_call: TRBJ2-7; cdr3_aa: CASSLGGIPYEQYF
v_call: TRBV20-1; j_call: TRBJ2-1; cdr3_aa: CSLRLAAGSYNEQFF
v_call: TRBV28; j_call: TRBJ2-3; cdr3_aa: CASRAEINTDTQYF
v_call: TRBV20-1; j_call: TRBJ1-6; cdr3_aa: CSAVQADHNSPLHF
v_call: TRBV12-3/TRBV12-4; j_call: TRBJ2-2; cdr3_aa: CASSFQGRTGELFF
v_call: TRBV28; j_call: TRBJ2-7; cdr3_aa: CASNDVDEQYF
v_call: TRBV6-1; j_call: TRBJ2-3; cdr3_aa: CASRRTGGTDTQYF
v_call: TRBV10-2; j_call: TRBJ2-3; cdr3_aa: CARAAGGRGTDTQYF
v_call: TRBV3-1; j_call: TRBJ2-7; cdr3_aa: CASSQVTGTYEQYF
v_call: TRBV3-1; j_call: TRBJ2-2; cdr3_aa: CASSPGVHTGELFF
v_call: TRBV4-1; j_call: TRBJ1-2; cdr3_aa: CASSQDQGGFYYGYTF
v_call: TRBV11-3; j_call: TRBJ2-2; cdr3_aa: CASSLYRGTGELFF
v_call: TRBV2; j_call: TRBJ2-2; cdr3_aa: CASRRTANTGELFF
v_call: TRBV6-5; j_call: TRBJ2-7; cdr3_aa: CASSYSPRDRGNEQYF
v_call: TRBV10-2; j_call: TRBJ1-2; cdr3_aa: CASSEAGYNGYTF
v_call: TRBV29-1; j_call: TRBJ2-5; cdr3_aa: CSVEDWEMVQETQYF
v_call: TRBV28; j_call: TRBJ1-5; cdr3_aa: CASTRPRDNSNQPQHF
v_call: TRBV4-2; j_call: TRBJ2-3; cdr3_aa: CASSQGTSGGALNTQYF
v_call: TRBV11-3; j_call: TRBJ1-1; cdr3_aa: CASSLGQGRTEAFF
v_call: TRBV29-1; j_call: TRBJ2-7; cdr3_aa: CSVEGLAGGSLGEQYF
v_call: TRBV7-2; j_call: TRBJ2-1; cdr3_aa: CASSRPGQGEDNEQFF
v_call: TRBV20-1; j_call: TRBJ2-1; cdr3_aa: CSARREALRHEQFF
v_call: TRBV27; j_call: TRBJ2-7; cdr3_aa: CASSLGLGGGEQYF
v_call: TRBV12-3/TRBV12-4; j_call: TRBJ2-7; cdr3_aa: CASRETGIDEQYF
v_call: TRBV28; j_call: TRBJ2-1; cdr3_aa: CASSQKRTSGRPLSSYNEQSF
v_call: TRBV6-2/TRBV6-3; j_call: TRBJ2-3; cdr3_aa: CASSHQTGDRDTDTQYF
v_call: TRBV10-3; j_call: TRBJ2-1; cdr3_aa: CAISTGGVPGEEQFF
v_call: TRBV20-1; j_call: TRBJ2-7; cdr3_aa: CSAGGGAPQPSYEQYF
v_call: TRBV21-1; j_call: TRBJ2-7; cdr3_aa: CASSKMEPGQTLYEQYF
v_call: TRBV7-2; j_call: TRBJ1-1; cdr3_aa: CASSLPLAVAFF
v_call: TRBV25-1; j_call: TRBJ1-2; cdr3_aa: CASSGAPGGYTF
v_call: TRBV29-1; j_call: TRBJ2-7; cdr3_aa: CSVEGTGGEQYF
v_call: TRBV6-2/TRBV6-3; j_call: TRBJ2-5; cdr3_aa: CASRGTSTGETQYF
v_call: TRBV6-2/TRBV6-3; j_call: TRBJ1-1; cdr3_aa: CASRSTAPTEAFF
v_call: TRBV29-1; j_call: TRBJ1-1; cdr3_aa: CSVETLRTGDTEAFF
v_call: TRBV6-6; j_call: TRBJ2-5; cdr3_aa: CASMRVWVETQYF